This passage covers 10 T cell receptor beta chains from one sample sequenced in a study of post-analysis software for immune sequencing data. Study findings and constraints: A handful of TRBV segments occurring more often in patients than controls included TRBV5-6, TRBV5-1 and TRBV20-1.

Unique molecular identifiers were present in the TCR beta cDNA libraries. TCRdb analysed the PCR reads with MiXCR anew, one entry per CDR3 protein. The data show hundreds of thousands of distinct CDR3 sequences, 36% seen once. What these receptors recognize is not known. The sequenced sample was blood. Receptors originate from a girl under 18 with multiple sclerosis.

This sequence joins TRBV24-1 and TRBJ1-1, with a weak D call TRBD1 (5 bases). The CDR3 totals 12 residues. Germline CDR1 is KGHDR and CDR2 is SFDVKD. V gave up 6 bases and J gave up 5 bases, with 9 bases separating them. This CDR3 reads CATSQGSTEAFF. The CDR3, as DNA: TGTGCCACCAGTCAGGGTTCGACTGAAGCTTTCTTT.

This clonotype was seen ten or more times. This chain links TRBV19 with TRBJ2-1, with 9 bases lining up with TRBD2. CDR1 LNHDA and CDR2 SQIVND come from the germline V gene (reference sequence). The V and J ends lost 5 bases and 12 bases, in that order; junction bases with no gene match: 14. CDR3 size: 15 residues. The CDR3 is CASSPRSSGDRSQFF. The CDR3 DNA reads as TGTGCCAGTAGTCCTCGGTCTAGCGGGGACCGGTCGCAGTTCTTC.

At least ten counts were recorded for this clonotype. The chain joins TRBV3-1 to TRBJ2-3; D is perhaps TRBD1 (6 bases). CDR3 length: 15 residues. V dropped 6 bases and J dropped 2 bases, with 15 bases sitting between them. Germline V gives CDR1 LGHDT, CDR2 YNNKEL (reference sequence). CDR3 DNA: TGTGCCAGCAGTTTCCGCAGACAGGACACAGATACGCAGTATTTT. Amino acid sequence: CASSFRRQDTDTQYF.

This clonotype was found many times. The chain employs TRBV5-1 and TRBJ2-3; D might be TRBD1 (6 bases). This CDR3 is 17 amino acids long. Trimming cost V 0 bases and J 3 bases, with 17 bases left between them. The germline CDR1 and CDR2 sequences are SGHRS and YFSETQ. In DNA form, the CDR3 reads TGCGCCAGCAGCTTGGGCTTAACAGGGACCTCGACAGATACGCAGTATTTT. It translates to CASSLGLTGTSTDTQYF.

This clonotype showed up just once. The chain couples TRBV20-1 to TRBJ2-7, with 11 bases lining up with TRBD1. The CDR3 is 15 residues long. Per germline, CDR1 DFQATT and CDR2 SNEGSKA (reference sequence). V dropped 0 bases and J dropped 0; count of bases not matched to a gene: 1. The CDR3 coding sequence is TGCAGTGCTAGAGATGGACAGGGGGCCTCCTACGAGCAGTACTTC. It yields the protein CSARDGQGASYEQYF.

This clonotype was detected ten times or more. The chain is built from TRBV3-1 and TRBJ2-3; 11 nucleotides line up with TRBD2. The CDR3 sequence is 16 residues long. With V trimmed by 5 bases and J by 9 bases, 13 bases remained unmatched. Germline V gives CDR1 LGHDT, CDR2 YNNKEL (reference sequence). The DNA of the CDR3 is TGTGCCAGCAGCTATAGACGGGGACTAGCGGAGAGCACGCAGTATTTT. Translating it yields CASSYRRGLAESTQYF.

This clonotype showed up just a few times. V gene TRBV5-1 combines with J gene TRBJ2-5, with D unclear. V shed 2 bases and J shed 1 base, with 12 bases lying between them. Per the germline V gene, CDR1 is SGHRS and CDR2 is YFSETQ. CDR3 length: 15 amino acids. CDR3 amino acids: CASSFGPGTQETQYF. The CDR3 nucleotides are TGCGCCAGCAGCTTCGGACCCGGAACCCAAGAGACCCAGTACTTC.

This clonotype appeared a single time. The chain is built from TRBV6-5 and TRBJ2-5; 8 bases line up with TRBD2. The J call may be wrong; the DNA end is better matched by TRBJ2-7. Germline CDR1 MNHEY, CDR2 SVGAGI. This CDR3 has 14 residues. CDR3 loop: CASGRLAGWNEQYF. The CDR3 region has the DNA TGTGCCAGCGGACGGCTAGCGGGCTGGAACGAGCAGTACTTC.

The chain couples TRBV7-2 to TRBJ2-2; the D gene is possibly TRBD1 (6 bases). V lost 5 bases and J 7 bases, leaving 14 bases between the germline ends. The CDR3 totals 14 residues. Germline V gene lookup returns CDR1 SGHTA and CDR2 FQGNSA. CDR3 loop: CASSTGNQHGELFF. The CDR3 DNA reads TGTGCCAGCAGCACAGGGAATCAGCACGGGGAGCTGTTTTTT.

This chain connects TRBV7-2 to TRBJ1-2; D gene ambiguous. The CDR3 length is 16 residues. V lost 2 bases, J lost 0 bases, and 13 bases lay in between. Per the germline V gene, CDR1 is SGHTA and CDR2 is FQGNSA. The CDR3 bases are TGTGCCAGCAGCTTACCGGGCGGACTAGCTAACTATGGCTACACCTTC. This sequence encodes CASSLPGGLANYGYTF.